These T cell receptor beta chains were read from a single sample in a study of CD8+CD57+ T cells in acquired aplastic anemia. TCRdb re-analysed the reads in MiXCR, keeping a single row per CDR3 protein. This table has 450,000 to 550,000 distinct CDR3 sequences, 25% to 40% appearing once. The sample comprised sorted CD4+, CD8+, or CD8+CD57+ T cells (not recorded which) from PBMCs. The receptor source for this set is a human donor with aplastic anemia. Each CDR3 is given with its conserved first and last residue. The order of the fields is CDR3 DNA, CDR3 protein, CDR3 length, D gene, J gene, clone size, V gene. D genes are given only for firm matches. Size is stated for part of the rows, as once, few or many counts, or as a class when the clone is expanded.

cdr3_nt: TGTGCCATCAGTGTTCAGGGGGGATACGAGCAGTACTTC
cdr3_aa: CAISVQGGYEQYF
cdr3_length: 13
d_call: -
j_call: TRBJ2-7
clone_size: many
v_call: TRBV10-3

cdr3_nt: TGCGCCAGTCCCCGACCGGGACGGAATGTCTATGGCTACACCTTC
cdr3_aa: CASPRPGRNVYGYTF
cdr3_length: 15
d_call: -
j_call: TRBJ1-2
clone_size: few
v_call: TRBV5-1

cdr3_nt: TGCAGTCCGGAGGGTAGCGGGACCCCCCATGAGCAGTTCTTC
cdr3_aa: CSPEGSGTPHEQFF
cdr3_length: 14
d_call: TRBD2
j_call: TRBJ2-1
clone_size: -
v_call: TRBV20-1

cdr3_nt: TGTGCCATCAGGGGACAGAGTAACTATGGCTACACCTTC
cdr3_aa: CAIRGQSNYGYTF
cdr3_length: 13
d_call: TRBD1
j_call: TRBJ1-2
clone_size: many
v_call: TRBV10-3

cdr3_nt: TGTGCCAGCAGCTTAGGGACAGGGTTTGGCTACGAGCAGTACTTC
cdr3_aa: CASSLGTGFGYEQYF
cdr3_length: 15
d_call: TRBD1
j_call: TRBJ2-7
clone_size: -
v_call: TRBV12-3/TRBV12-4

cdr3_nt: TGTGCCAGCAGTGAGACAGGGACCTCCTACGAGCAGTACTTC
cdr3_aa: CASSETGTSYEQYF
cdr3_length: 14
d_call: TRBD1
j_call: TRBJ2-7
clone_size: -
v_call: TRBV25-1

cdr3_nt: TGTGCCACCAGCAGAGATCGGAGTAGCAGCTCCTACGAGCAGTACTTC
cdr3_aa: CATSRDRSSSSYEQYF
cdr3_length: 16
d_call: -
j_call: TRBJ2-7
clone_size: many
v_call: TRBV15

cdr3_nt: TGTGCCAGTAGTATAGGCGGGATTAATACGCCCCAGCATTTT
cdr3_aa: CASSIGGINTPQHF
cdr3_length: 14
d_call: -
j_call: TRBJ1-5
clone_size: many
v_call: TRBV19

cdr3_nt: TGTGCCAGCAGTGACCGGACACTTGAGAGCACTGAAGCTTTCTTT
cdr3_aa: CASSDRTLESTEAFF
cdr3_length: 15
d_call: -
j_call: TRBJ1-1
clone_size: many
v_call: TRBV2

cdr3_nt: TGTGCCAGCAAGCAGGACAGGAGCTCCTACAATGAGCAGTTCTTC
cdr3_aa: CASKQDRSSYNEQFF
cdr3_length: 15
d_call: TRBD1
j_call: TRBJ2-1
clone_size: once
v_call: TRBV12-3/TRBV12-4

cdr3_nt: TGTGCCAGCAGTGAATTCGAGCCAGAATATAGCAATCAGCCCCAGCATTTT
cdr3_aa: CASSEFEPEYSNQPQHF
cdr3_length: 17
d_call: -
j_call: TRBJ1-5
clone_size: few
v_call: TRBV2